This is a list of T cell receptor beta chains from one sample in a study of blood T cells in healthy people across ages. TCRdb called the 5' RACE reads again in MiXCR, with one record for every CDR3 protein. The sample has hundreds of thousands of distinct CDR3 sequences; roughly 32% are singletons. Sequencing used blood. The receptors were gathered from a woman of 80 years or more in good health. The CDR3 runs from the conserved cysteine through the conserved F or W. A D gene is named only where the DNA matches it firmly. Where a row states a size, it is once, few, many or the class of an expanded clone; other rows omit it.

cdr3_length d_call clone_size v_call cdr3_aa
11 . once TRBV7-2 CASSSAREQYF
14 . many TRBV5-5 CASSLDPLRETQYF
17 . . TRBV11-2 CASSLPVAGGDDNEQYF
13 . . TRBV20-1 CSAMESGNQPQHF
17 . . TRBV28 CASIATGRGGRNTEAFF
11 . . TRBV20-1 CSAREGWELFF
16 . . TRBV30 CAWSEGGAHMNTEAFF
12 TRBD1 many TRBV20-1 CSATGTDYGYTF
13 . . TRBV5-6 CASSLKGYWVPFF
15 . many TRBV7-8 CASSPTGGVVGEQYF
22 TRBD2 few TRBV9 CASSVAPIGLGLAGASTGELFF
16 . many TRBV5-1 CASSLASAGPTDTQYF
14 TRBD1 many TRBV7-9 CASSSPDRGETQYF
16 TRBD2 many TRBV12-3/TRBV12-4 CASSGTGGPSHYEQYF
14 . many TRBV20-1 CSARAGTSSYEQYF
14 . few TRBV20-1 CSASMASRTYEQYF
17 TRBD1 . TRBV6-6 CASSSSDRVPGRNEQFF
13 TRBD1 . TRBV20-1 CSAGQGANTEAFF
14 TRBD1 many TRBV7-3 CASSWDSSYNEQFF
13 . many TRBV6-1 CASSESRAGEQYF
14 . many TRBV7-9 CASSGTRGTGELFF
16 TRBD1 many TRBV2 CASSLTGGTRTGELFF
13 TRBD1 many TRBV12-3/TRBV12-4 CASRLGTGETQYF
15 . many TRBV27 CASSATGTSLEPQHF
17 . . TRBV10-3 CAIKGPSSRNAYNEQFF
15 TRBD2 many TRBV5-1 CASSLAAGGYNEQFF
16 . medium-sized TRBV5-1 CASSLMSEVASYGYTF
15 . . TRBV15 CATSREGQTYNEQYF